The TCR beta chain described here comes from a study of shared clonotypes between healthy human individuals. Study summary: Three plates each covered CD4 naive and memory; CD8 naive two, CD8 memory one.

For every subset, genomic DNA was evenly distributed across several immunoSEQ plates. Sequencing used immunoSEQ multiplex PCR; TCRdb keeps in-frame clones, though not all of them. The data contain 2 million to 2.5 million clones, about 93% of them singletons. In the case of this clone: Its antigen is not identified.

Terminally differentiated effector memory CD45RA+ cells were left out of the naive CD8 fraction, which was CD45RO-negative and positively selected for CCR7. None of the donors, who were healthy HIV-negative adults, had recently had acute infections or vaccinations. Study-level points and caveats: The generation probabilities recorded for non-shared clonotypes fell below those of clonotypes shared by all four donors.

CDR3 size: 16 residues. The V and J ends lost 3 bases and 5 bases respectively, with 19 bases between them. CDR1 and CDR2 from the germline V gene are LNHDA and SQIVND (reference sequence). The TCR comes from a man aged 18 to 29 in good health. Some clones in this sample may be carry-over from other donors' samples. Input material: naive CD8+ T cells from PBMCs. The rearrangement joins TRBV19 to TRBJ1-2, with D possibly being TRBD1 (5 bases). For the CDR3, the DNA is TGTGCCAGTAGTATCGGGGCACCATCCTCCGTTTATGGCTACACCTTC. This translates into CASSIGAPSSVYGYTF.